Listed below are T cell receptor beta chains from one sample, sequenced in a study of graft-versus-host responses after intestinal transplantation. Antigen specificity for these receptors is unknown. The assay was immunoSEQ multiplex PCR, and TCRdb's table has in-frame clones only and misses some. The repertoire holds tens of thousands of clones, with 89% as singletons. The source material was unstimulated CD8+ T cells sorted from spleen or lymph node cells, sampled before intestinal transplant. These receptors were taken from a human donor who received an intestinal transplant. Each CDR3 is given with its conserved first and last residue. A D gene is named only where the DNA matches it firmly. Only some rows state a clone size, as once, few, many or a class for expanded clones.

TRBV10-3	TRBJ2-7	many	TRBD2	TGTGCCATCAGTGTCGGGGGGGCCTACGAGCAGTACTTC	CAISVGGAYEQYF
TRBV9	TRBJ2-7	.	.	TGTGCCAGCAGCGTAGCCCCCCAACGTGGGGCGTTCTACGAGCAGTACTTC	CASSVAPQRGAFYEQYF
TRBV6-5	TRBJ2-1	.	TRBD2	TGTGCCAGCAGTCGGGGGGGGAATGAGCAGTTCTTC	CASSRGGNEQFF
TRBV28	TRBJ2-2	few	.	TGTGCCAGCAGTTTAAGGGACAAGGTCACCGGGGAGCTGTTTTTT	CASSLRDKVTGELFF
TRBV27	TRBJ2-3	.	.	TGTGCCAGCAGTGAGGGAACGCAGTATTTT	CASSEGTQYF
TRBV6-5	TRBJ1-3	.	.	TGTGCCAGCAGCTCGGGGACATGGACTGGAAACACCATATATTTT	CASSSGTWTGNTIYF
TRBV6-5	TRBJ1-2	.	TRBD1	TGTGCCAGCAGAAGAGCACCGACAGGGCGGTATGGCTACACCTTC	CASRRAPTGRYGYTF
TRBV11-2	TRBJ1-2	.	.	TGTGCCAGCAGCCACACAGTAGGCTATGGCTACACCTTC	CASSHTVGYGYTF
TRBV19	TRBJ1-1	few	TRBD1	TGTGCCAGTAGCACAGGGGAGATCACTGAAGCTTTCTTT	CASSTGEITEAFF
TRBV11-3	TRBJ2-1	.	TRBD2	TGTGCCAGCAGCTTAGCTGCGGCGGGGGGGCCTGACAATGAGCAGTTCTTC	CASSLAAAGGPDNEQFF
TRBV29-1	TRBJ1-2	.	.	TGCAGCGTTGATAACGGTGGGGGCCATGGCTACACCTTC	CSVDNGGGHGYTF
TRBV7-6	TRBJ2-1	.	.	TGTGCCAGCAGCTTACTTAGCGATCAGCAGTTCTTC	CASSLLSDQQFF
TRBV5-6	TRBJ1-2	.	.	TGTGCCAGCAGCTTGCAGGGTATTCAGGGGAACTATGGCTACACCTTC	CASSLQGIQGNYGYTF
TRBV25-1	TRBJ2-1	once	TRBD2	TGTGCCAGCAGTGAAGCCGGGGCTAGCGGGGGAAATGAGCAGTTCTTC	CASSEAGASGGNEQFF
TRBV27	TRBJ2-1	.	.	TGTGCCAGCAGTTTTATCACAGCACGTGAGCAGTTCTTC	CASSFITAREQFF
TRBV4-1	TRBJ1-4	once	.	TGCGCCAGCAGCCAAAACCCCAGACATCCCCTCGGAGGCGGACTGTTTTTT	CASSQNPRHPLGGGLFF
TRBV7-2	TRBJ2-7	.	TRBD2	TGTGCCAGCAGCTTTGGGCCCAGGGAGGGTTACGAGCAGTACTTC	CASSFGPREGYEQYF
TRBV30	TRBJ2-5	.	TRBD2	TGTGCCTGGAATCGGGGGGAAATCGAAGAGACCCAGTACTTC	CAWNRGEIEETQYF
TRBV28	TRBJ2-7	.	TRBD1	TGTGCCAGCACTCACGGGACAGACTACGAGCAGTACTTC	CASTHGTDYEQYF
TRBV7-9	TRBJ1-5	.	.	TGTGCCAGCAGCTCCAGCCGGGGTCAGCCCCAGCATTTT	CASSSSRGQPQHF
TRBV6-6	TRBJ1-2	.	TRBD1	TGTGCCAGCAGTCCGGGACAGGGTTTCCCGGTGGGCGGCTACACCTTC	CASSPGQGFPVGGYTF
TRBV5-5	TRBJ2-1	.	TRBD1	TGTGCCAGCAGCTTTCACCCGACAGGGGTCACGCTAGGGAATGAGCAGTTCTTC	CASSFHPTGVTLGNEQFF
TRBV6-5	TRBJ1-1	.	.	TGTGCCAGCAGTTATTCTGCAGAGAACACTGAAGCTTTCTTT	CASSYSAENTEAFF
TRBV7-9	TRBJ2-2	once	TRBD1	TGTGCCAGCAGACGTAGGGGGCGCAAACTTACCGGGGAGCTGTTTTTT	CASRRRGRKLTGELFF
TRBV4-1	TRBJ2-7	.	.	TGCGCCAGCAGCCCTGGGGCCCCTTACGAGCAGTACTTC	CASSPGAPYEQYF
TRBV6-1	TRBJ2-7	.	TRBD1	TGTGCCAGCAGTGAAGACTCCGGGACAGGGTCCTACGAGCAGTACTTC	CASSEDSGTGSYEQYF
TRBV5-1	TRBJ2-7	.	.	TGCGCCAGCAGCCATCAGGCCGACGAGCAGTACTTC	CASSHQADEQYF
TRBV28	TRBJ2-3	.	TRBD1	TGTGCCAGCAGTTCAGACAGGGCACATGACACAGATACGCAGTATTTT	CASSSDRAHDTDTQYF
TRBV7-9	TRBJ1-2	.	.	TGTGCCAGCAGCCTCTATGGCTACACCTTC	CASSLYGYTF
TRBV5-6	TRBJ2-7	.	.	TGTGCCAGCAGCTTCGGCTCCTACGAGCAGTACTTC	CASSFGSYEQYF
TRBV28	TRBJ1-4	.	TRBD1	TGTGCCAGCAGTTGGGACAGGGGGTTTAGGGATGAAAAACTGTTTTTT	CASSWDRGFRDEKLFF
TRBV27	TRBJ1-2	.	.	TGTGCCAGCAGTTTAATGGCGGGGAATGGCTACACCTTC	CASSLMAGNGYTF
TRBV27	TRBJ2-5	.	TRBD2	TGTGCCAGCAGTTTATCGCCAGCGGGAGCGGGTAGAGAGACCCAGTACTTC	CASSLSPAGAGRETQYF
TRBV7-6	TRBJ1-1	.	.	TGTGCCAGCAGTCGTGGGGGGGCTGACACTGAAGCTTTCTTT	CASSRGGADTEAFF
TRBV7-8	TRBJ2-1	.	TRBD2	TGTGCCAGCAGCCCCCGTCGACTAGCGCGCGAGCAGTTCTTC	CASSPRRLAREQFF
TRBV27	TRBJ1-2	.	.	TGTGCCAGCAGTTTAGTTGGGGAGGCTTACTATGGCTACACCTTC	CASSLVGEAYYGYTF
TRBV27	TRBJ2-1	.	.	TGTGCCAGCAGTTCTAGCGATGAGCAGTTCTTC	CASSSSDEQFF
TRBV10-1	TRBJ2-3	.	.	TGCGCCAGCAGTGAGTCAAATGCGGGCACAGATACGCAGTATTTT	CASSESNAGTDTQYF
TRBV27	TRBJ2-1	.	TRBD2	TGTGCCAGCAGTTTTAGCGGGAGTGGGTACAATGAGCAGTTCTTC	CASSFSGSGYNEQFF
TRBV6-1	TRBJ1-5	.	.	TGTGCCAGCAGTGACCGAGGTAATCATCAGCCCCAGCATTTT	CASSDRGNHQPQHF
TRBV2	TRBJ2-5	.	TRBD1	TGTGCCAGCAGTAACACAGGGGAAGAGACCCAGTACTTC	CASSNTGEETQYF
TRBV4-1	TRBJ2-2	.	TRBD1	TGCGCCAGCAGCCAAGCAGGGGGAAGCACCGGGGAGCTGTTTTTT	CASSQAGGSTGELFF
TRBV7-3	TRBJ2-5	.	.	TGTGCCAGCAGCTTAACGGGGGCGTACTCGGAGACCCAGTACTTC	CASSLTGAYSETQYF
TRBV4-1	TRBJ2-3	.	.	TGCGCCAGCAGCCAAGACCCGAGTGGCACAGATACGCAGTATTTT	CASSQDPSGTDTQYF
TRBV27	TRBJ2-3	.	TRBD2	TGTGCCAGCAGACCCGAGCGGGAGTCGAAGGCAGATACGCAGTATTTT	CASRPERESKADTQYF
TRBV5-1	TRBJ2-7	.	TRBD1	TGCGCCAGCAGCTTGGATCAGGGGGCGGGACGCGAGCAGTACTTC	CASSLDQGAGREQYF
TRBV7-2	TRBJ2-5	.	.	TGTGCCAGCAGCTCATATCCCGGGACTTGGGAGACCCAGTACTTC	CASSSYPGTWETQYF
TRBV6-5	TRBJ2-5	once	.	TGTGCCAGCAGTTACGGTTGGAGGGGAGTGTTCGAGACCCAGTACTTC	CASSYGWRGVFETQYF
TRBV2	TRBJ1-1	once	.	TGTGCCAGTCCTGGGGGGGCGGGTACTGAAGCTTTCTTT	CASPGGAGTEAFF